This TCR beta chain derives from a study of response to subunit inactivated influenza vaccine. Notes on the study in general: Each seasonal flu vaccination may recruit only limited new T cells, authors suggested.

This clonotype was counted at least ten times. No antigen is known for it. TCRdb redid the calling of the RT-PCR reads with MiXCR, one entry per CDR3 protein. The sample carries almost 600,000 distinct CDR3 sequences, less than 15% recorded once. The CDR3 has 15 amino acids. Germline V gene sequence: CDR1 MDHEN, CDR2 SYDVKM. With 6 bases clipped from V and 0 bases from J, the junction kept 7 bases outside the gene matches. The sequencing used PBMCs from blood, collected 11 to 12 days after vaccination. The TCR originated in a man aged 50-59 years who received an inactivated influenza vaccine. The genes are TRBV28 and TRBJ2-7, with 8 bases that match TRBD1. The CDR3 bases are TGTGCCAGCAGCTTACCGGGACAGGACTCCTACGAGCAGTACTTC. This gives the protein CASSLPGQDSYEQYF.